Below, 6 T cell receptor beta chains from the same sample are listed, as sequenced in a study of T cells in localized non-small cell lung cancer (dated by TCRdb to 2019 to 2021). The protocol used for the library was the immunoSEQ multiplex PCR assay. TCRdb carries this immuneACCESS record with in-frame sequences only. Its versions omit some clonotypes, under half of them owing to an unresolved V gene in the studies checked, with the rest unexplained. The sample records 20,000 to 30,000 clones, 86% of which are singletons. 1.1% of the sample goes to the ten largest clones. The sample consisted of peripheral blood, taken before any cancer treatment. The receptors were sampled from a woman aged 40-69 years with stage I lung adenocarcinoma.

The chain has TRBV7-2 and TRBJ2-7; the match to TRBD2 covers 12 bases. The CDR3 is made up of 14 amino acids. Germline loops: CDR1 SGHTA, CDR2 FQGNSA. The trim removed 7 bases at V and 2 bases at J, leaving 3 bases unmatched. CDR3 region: CASTGTSGPYEQYF. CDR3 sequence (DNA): TGTGCCAGCACCGGGACTAGCGGGCCCTACGAGCAGTACTTC.

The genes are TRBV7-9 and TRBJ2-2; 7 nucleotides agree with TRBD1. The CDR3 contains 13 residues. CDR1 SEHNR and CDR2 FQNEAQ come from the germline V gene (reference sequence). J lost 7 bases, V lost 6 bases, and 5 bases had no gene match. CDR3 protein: CASSIWTGGELFF. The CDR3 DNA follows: TGTGCCAGCAGTATCTGGACAGGCGGGGAGCTGTTTTTT. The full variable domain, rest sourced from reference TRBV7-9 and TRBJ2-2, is DTGVSQNPRHKITKRGQNVTFRCDPISEHNRLYWYRQTLGQGPEFLTYFQNEAQLEKSRLLSDRFSAERPKGSFSTLEIQRTEQGDSAMYLCASSIWTGGELFFGEGSRLTVL.

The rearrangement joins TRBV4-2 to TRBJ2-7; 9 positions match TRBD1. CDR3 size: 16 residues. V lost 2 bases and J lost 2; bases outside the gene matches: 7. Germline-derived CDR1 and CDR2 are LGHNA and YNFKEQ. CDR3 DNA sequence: TGTGCCAGCAGCCAATCAACAGGGGGCATCGCCTACGAGCAGTACTTC. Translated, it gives CASSQSTGGIAYEQYF.

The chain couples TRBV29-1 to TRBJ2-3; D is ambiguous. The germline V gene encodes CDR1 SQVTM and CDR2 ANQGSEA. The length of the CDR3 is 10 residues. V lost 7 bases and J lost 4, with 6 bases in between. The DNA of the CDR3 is TGCAGCGCGGGCCCAGATACGCAGTATTTT. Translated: CSAGPDTQYF.

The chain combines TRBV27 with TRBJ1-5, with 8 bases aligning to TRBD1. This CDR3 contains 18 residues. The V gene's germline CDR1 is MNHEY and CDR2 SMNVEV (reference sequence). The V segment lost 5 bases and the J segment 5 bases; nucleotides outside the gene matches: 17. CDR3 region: CASSADRAGVGADQPQHF. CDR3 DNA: TGTGCCAGCAGTGCGGACAGGGCTGGCGTCGGGGCGGATCAGCCCCAGCATTTT.

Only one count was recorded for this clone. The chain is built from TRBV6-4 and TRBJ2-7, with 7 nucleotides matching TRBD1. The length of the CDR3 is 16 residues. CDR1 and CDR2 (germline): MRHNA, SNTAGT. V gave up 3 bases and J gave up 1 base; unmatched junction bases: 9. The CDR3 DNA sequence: TGTGCCAGCAGTGAGTGGGGACAGACGAGTTCCTACGAGCAGTACTTC. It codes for CASSEWGQTSSYEQYF.